The 9 T cell receptor beta chains given below trace back to one sample, sequenced in a study of blood T cell repertoires in COVID-19. TCRdb keeps only in-frame clones here, not all; method: immunoSEQ multiplex PCR. The sample records approximately 150,000 clones, about 80% being singletons. Sequencing was done on a sample of peripheral blood. Source of these receptors: a man between 65 and 85 years old who had recovered from COVID-19.

The chain joins TRBV15 to TRBJ2-7, with D possibly matching TRBD2 (5 bases). Germline V CDR1 and CDR2: LNHNV, YYDKDF (reference sequence). There are 13 residues in the CDR3. The V end lost 8 bases, the J end lost 6 bases, and 17 bases lay between the germline ends. The CDR3 protein is CATQGVSDVEQYF. The CDR3 DNA sequence: TGTGCCACCCAAGGTGTTAGCGATGTCGAGCAGTACTTC.

This chain connects TRBV27 to TRBJ2-3; D perhaps matches TRBD1 (6 bases). CDR3 length equals 13 residues. The germline V and J ends were trimmed by 8 bases and 4 bases, with 13 bases remaining between them. Germline V gene sequence: CDR1 MNHEY, CDR2 SMNVEV (reference sequence). For the CDR3, the DNA is TGTGCCAGCGCCCGGACAGTCGCAGATACGCAGTATTTT. Translation gives CASARTVADTQYF.

The gene calls are TRBV5-4 and TRBJ2-3; TRBD2 aligns across 14 bases. Looked up from germline, CDR1 is SGHNT and CDR2 is YYREEE (reference sequence). V gave up 4 bases and J gave up 4 bases; unmatched junction bases: 5. The CDR3 spans 16 residues. The CDR3 coding sequence is TGTGCCAGCAGCGAGGGACTAGCGGGAGCCGCAGATACGCAGTATTTT. Residues: CASSEGLAGAADTQYF.

The chain carries TRBV2 and TRBJ1-4; D call uncertain. Germline CDR1 is SNHLY and CDR2 is FYNNEI. The CDR3 sequence is 15 residues long. The V and J ends lost 5 bases and 0 bases respectively, with 10 bases between them. CDR3 protein: CASSPLFATNEKLFF. As DNA, the CDR3 is TGTGCCAGCAGTCCCCTCTTTGCAACTAATGAAAAACTGTTTTTT.

The V call is TRBV4-3, the J call TRBJ1-2; D not resolved. V dropped 3 bases and J dropped 6 bases, with 11 bases sitting between them. The V gene's germline CDR1 is LGHNA and CDR2 YSLEER. The CDR3 consists of 13 residues. This CDR3 reads CASSQSPGDGYTF. The CDR3 region has the DNA TGCGCCAGCAGCCAGAGTCCCGGAGATGGCTACACCTTC.

The chain employs TRBV29-1 and TRBJ2-1; TRBD2 matches at 9 bases. The CDR3 length is 16 residues. Per the germline V gene, CDR1 is SQVTM and CDR2 is ANQGSEA. Trimming took 4 bases from V and 1 from J; bases not matched to a gene: 8. CDR3 DNA sequence: TGCAGCGTTGCTCGGGTGGGACTAGCATCCTACAATGAGCAGTTCTTC. This encodes CSVARVGLASYNEQFF.

The gene calls are TRBV29-1 and TRBJ2-7; D is ambiguous. Germline-derived CDR1 and CDR2 are SQVTM and ANQGSEA. Trimming shortened V by 5 bases and J by 2 bases, and 10 bases separated the two germline ends. The CDR3 totals 12 residues. CDR3 sequence (DNA): TGCAGCGTTCCGGTATCACCCTACGAGCAGTACTTC. Residues: CSVPVSPYEQYF.

J is TRBJ2-3 and V is TRBV2, with D possibly being TRBD1 (6 bases). The CDR3 contains 15 residues. Between the trimmed V and J ends, which lost 8 bases and 1 base, there was a span of 16 bases. CDR1 and CDR2 from the germline V gene are SNHLY and FYNNEI. The CDR3 here is CASGRGGYGTDTQYF. As DNA, the CDR3 is TGTGCCAGCGGCAGGGGCGGGTACGGCACAGATACGCAGTATTTT. The whole variable domain, remainder taken from reference TRBV2 and TRBJ2-3, is EPEVTQTPSHQVTQMGQEVILRCVPISNHLYFYWYRQILGQKVEFLVSFYNNEISEKSEIFDDQFSVERPDGSNFTLKIRSTKLEDSAMYFCASGRGGYGTDTQYFGPGTRLTVL.

The chain is built from TRBV5-6 and TRBJ1-2, with 10 bases that match TRBD1. Germline V lookup: CDR1 SGHDT, CDR2 YYEEEE. The CDR3 runs to 17 residues. V was pared by 6 bases and J by 4 bases, with 15 bases of the junction left unmatched. In DNA form, the CDR3 reads TGTGCCAGCACCCTACAGGGACAGGGGTGGCCCCTCTATGGCTACACCTTC. It is translated as CASTLQGQGWPLYGYTF.